This TCR beta chain was identified in a study of T cells after yellow fever vaccination. At the level of the study: SMART-Seq v4 Ultra Low Input prepared libraries from low-cell fractions.

5'RACE template switching added a universal primer site and UMIs to TCR cDNA. Via MiXCR, TCRdb re-called the 5' RACE reads, giving one row per CDR3 protein. This sample has some 320,000 distinct CDR3 sequences; approximately 4% occur once, and the top ten carry around 23%. CDR1 and CDR2 (germline): SGHNT, YENEEA. Trimming removed 8 bases at V and 0 bases at J, with 5 bases between. The CDR3 is 12 amino acids. The chain uses TRBV11-3 and TRBJ2-4; D unclear. This sequence was found in a man aged 18 to 30 who received the YFV17D yellow fever vaccine. The sequenced sample was PBMCs, obtained 5 days after the yellow fever booster vaccination. The CDR3 loop reads CASGIAKNIQYF. CDR3 sequence (DNA): TGTGCCAGCGGTATAGCCAAAAACATTCAGTACTTC.